This TCR beta chain was observed in a study of blood T cell repertoires in COVID-19. Study-wide background: Material from acute and convalescent COVID-19 was sourced from the United States, Italy and Spain.

The CDR3 has 18 residues. The V and J ends lost 4 bases and 3 bases, in that order; junction bases with no gene match: 10. Germline CDR1 and CDR2: MRHNA and SNTAGT. This clone was recorded a few times. Sequencing was performed with immunoSEQ multiplex PCR; in TCRdb, only in-frame clones are kept and a portion is missing. The data contain some 250,000 clones, 91% of them singletons. Everyone who took part was 18 to 89 years old, and they came from 24 US areas. Participant reports of clinical history set cohort assignment. Material for sequencing was PBMCs or T cells enriched from blood (not recorded which). The receptor was derived from a human donor in a cohort exposed to, infected with or recovered from COVID-19 (not recorded which). The donor label of this sample is uncertain. V usage is TRBV6-4 and J usage is TRBJ2-2; TRBD1 matches at 11 bases. The CDR3 nucleotides read TGTGCCAGCAGTGGGACCGGGACAGGGGGTTCGGACACCGGGGAGCTGTTTTTT. This gives the protein CASSGTGTGGSDTGELFF.